The sequence of this T cell receptor (beta chain) was determined in a study of T cell responses to AZD1222 COVID-19 vaccine. V was clipped by 9 bases and J by 1 base, with 10 bases between them. CDR3 length equals 13 residues. Germline values: CDR1 LNHDA, CDR2 SQIVND (reference sequence). Sequencing used immunoSEQ multiplex PCR; TCRdb keeps in-frame clones, though not all of them. The table lists some 170,000 clones, approximately 93% of them singletons. The source was peripheral blood, collected 28 days after the second AZD1222 dose. The chain joins TRBV19 to TRBJ1-5, with a weak D call TRBD1 (6 bases). This receptor was taken from an adult who received the AZD1222 COVID-19 vaccine. The DNA for the CDR3 is TGTGCCAGCCAAACAGGGAGCAATCAGCCCCAGCATTTT. Its protein product is CASQTGSNQPQHF.